Listed below are T cell receptor beta chains from one sample, sequenced in a study of T cells in localized non-small cell lung cancer. Sequencing was performed with immunoSEQ multiplex PCR; in TCRdb, only in-frame clones are kept and a portion is missing. The data show some 30,000 clones, with about 91% seen just once and about 12% held by the top ten. The sample consisted of peripheral blood mononuclear cells, taken before any cancer treatment. These receptor sequences come from a female donor over 55 with stage II lung adenocarcinoma. The CDR3 runs from the conserved cysteine through the conserved F or W. D genes are given only for firm matches. Clone size is stated in some rows and not others, as once, few, many or a class when expanded.

>TRBV28|NA|TRBD2|TRBJ2-1
TGTGCCAGCACCTGGGGCGGGACTAGCGGGAGAGATGAGCAGTTCTTC
CASTWGGTSGRDEQFF
>TRBV7-2|NA|NA|TRBJ2-1
TGTGCCAGCAGCCGTAACAGGGAAGACAATGAGCAGTTCTTC
CASSRNREDNEQFF
>TRBV18|NA|NA|TRBJ2-5
TGTGCCAGCTCACAAATTCCCTCCCGGACACCGTACCAAGAGACCCAGTACTTC
CASSQIPSRTPYQETQYF
>TRBV7-2|NA|NA|TRBJ2-7
TGTGCCAGCAGTTTCCAGGGCGGGCCTGGGGAGCAGTACTTC
CASSFQGGPGEQYF
>TRBV19|NA|NA|TRBJ2-2
TGTGCCAGTAGTATACGGCGGTCGAACACCGGGGAGCTGTTTTTT
CASSIRRSNTGELFF
>TRBV6-1|few|NA|TRBJ1-2
TGTGCCAGCAGTGAATTAGGGTTCTCAAACTATGGCTACACCTTC
CASSELGFSNYGYTF
>TRBV7-2|NA|TRBD1|TRBJ1-2
TGTGCCAGCAGCTTAGGACAGGGGAACTATGGCTACACCTTC
CASSLGQGNYGYTF
>TRBV28|NA|NA|TRBJ1-1
TGTGCCAGCAGTTTAATTGGGGGCACTGAAGCTTTCTTT
CASSLIGGTEAFF
>TRBV6-5|NA|NA|TRBJ1-1
TGTGCCAGCAGGGACAGGAACACTGAAGCTTTCTTT
CASRDRNTEAFF
>TRBV5-1|NA|TRBD1|TRBJ1-1
TGCGCCAGCAGCTCCCGACAGGGGGTAGGTTCCTACACTGAAGCTTTCTTT
CASSSRQGVGSYTEAFF
>TRBV5-1|NA|NA|TRBJ1-5
TGCGCCAGCAGCTTGGGGGGTAGCAATCAGCCCCAGCATTTT
CASSLGGSNQPQHF
>TRBV5-1|NA|NA|TRBJ2-2
TGCGCCAGCAGCTTGCAGTCACAGGGAAACACCGGGGAGCTGTTTTTT
CASSLQSQGNTGELFF
>TRBV29-1|once|TRBD2|TRBJ2-3
TGCAGCGTTCCTTTAGCGGGGCCCACAGATACGCAGTATTTT
CSVPLAGPTDTQYF
>TRBV5-1|once|NA|TRBJ2-5
TGCGCCAGCAGCAGGGGATCGGCCGACGTACAAGAGACCCAGTACTTC
CASSRGSADVQETQYF
>TRBV28|NA|TRBD2|TRBJ2-1
TGTGCCAGCAGTTCTCTTCCGGGACTAGCGGGAGTCCACTTGGGGAATGAGCAGTTCTTC
CASSSLPGLAGVHLGNEQFF
>TRBV5-6|NA|NA|TRBJ1-5
TGTGCCAGCAGCCGCGGGATCAACCAGCCCCAGCATTTT
CASSRGINQPQHF
>TRBV19|NA|NA|TRBJ1-1
TGTGCCAGTAGTATCACAGGGTTCTCCCCTGAAGCTTTCTTT
CASSITGFSPEAFF
>TRBV6-5|NA|NA|TRBJ1-1
TGTGCCAGCACCTCGACGGGGGCAAACACTGAAGCTTTCTTT
CASTSTGANTEAFF
>TRBV28|NA|NA|TRBJ2-7
TGTGCCAGCAGTTTATATGCTAGCGCCTACGAGCAGTACTTC
CASSLYASAYEQYF
>TRBV19|NA|TRBD1|TRBJ1-1
TGTGCCAGTACCTATGCCGGACAGGGGGCCCGAGGAATCATGAACACTGAAGCTTTCTTT
CASTYAGQGARGIMNTEAFF
>TRBV7-9|NA|NA|TRBJ2-2
TGTGCCAGCAGCTCCCAGGGATCGGGCACCGGGGAGCTGTTTTTT
CASSSQGSGTGELFF
>TRBV6-6|NA|NA|TRBJ1-5
TGTGCCAGCAGTTACGGTTCGGATAGCAATCAGCCCCAGCATTTT
CASSYGSDSNQPQHF
>TRBV7-8|NA|NA|TRBJ1-2
TGTGCCAGCAGCTTTTTGGCCCCCCGGACTCCTACACGGGATGGCTACACCTTC
CASSFLAPRTPTRDGYTF
>TRBV19|few|TRBD1|TRBJ2-2
TGTGCCGCCCGGGAAAGGGGACAGGGGTACACCGGGGAGCTGTTTTTT
CAARERGQGYTGELFF
>TRBV9|NA|TRBD2|TRBJ2-1
TGTGCCAGCAGCGCCCTCGGACTAGCGGGGGCTCCCGGAGATCATGAGCAGTTCTTC
CASSALGLAGAPGDHEQFF
>TRBV5-8|few|NA|TRBJ2-1
TGTGCCAGCAGCTTGTCGGGGGACTCCCGGCGGTTCTTC
CASSLSGDSRRFF
>TRBV5-1|NA|TRBD2|TRBJ2-7
TGCGCCAGCAGCTTGGCCGGGGGGTCCTCCTACGAGCAGTACTTC
CASSLAGGSSYEQYF
>TRBV6-6|NA|TRBD2|TRBJ2-1
TGTGCCAGCAGTTCCCAGCGGGGGGCCTCATACAATGAGCAGTTCTTC
CASSSQRGASYNEQFF
>TRBV12-5|NA|TRBD1|TRBJ2-1
TGTGCTAGTGGAGACGGACAGGGGATGAATGAGCAGTTCTTC
CASGDGQGMNEQFF
>TRBV19|NA|TRBD2|TRBJ2-3
TGTGCCAGTAGTAGGAGCGGGGGAGATACAGATACGCAGTATTTT
CASSRSGGDTDTQYF
>TRBV9|NA|NA|TRBJ2-1
TGTGCCAGCAGCGTAGACACCTCCTCCTACAATGAGCAGTTCTTC
CASSVDTSSYNEQFF
>TRBV18|NA|NA|TRBJ2-1
TGTGCCAGCTCACTCAGGCAGGGGTCCCTATACAATGAGCAGTTCTTC
CASSLRQGSLYNEQFF
>TRBV6-5|NA|TRBD2|TRBJ2-7
TGTGCCTCAGCGGGGAGCCTTTACGAGCAGTACTTC
CASAGSLYEQYF
>TRBV29-1|NA|NA|TRBJ1-4
TGCAGCGTTGAGGCTAATGAAAAACTGTTTTTT
CSVEANEKLFF
>TRBV5-1|NA|NA|TRBJ2-1
TGCGCCAGCAGCTCTGGACGGACTGAGATCTTC
CASSSGRTEIF
>TRBV27|NA|TRBD1|TRBJ1-5
TGTGCCAGCCGGGGACAGGGAGATCAGCCCCAGCATTTT
CASRGQGDQPQHF
>TRBV11-3|NA|TRBD2|TRBJ2-5
TGTGCCAGCAGCTTAGCGATAGCGGGAGGGCCGGGAGAGACCCAGTACTTC
CASSLAIAGGPGETQYF
>TRBV5-4|NA|NA|TRBJ2-7
TGTGCCAGCAGCTTAGGGGGCTACGAGCAGTACTTC
CASSLGGYEQYF
>TRBV9|NA|NA|TRBJ2-1
TGTGCCAGCAGCGTAGATGGAGGAGCGGTCTACAATGAGCAGTTCTTC
CASSVDGGAVYNEQFF
>TRBV6-6|once|NA|TRBJ1-1
TGTGCCAGCAGTGCAGGGATGAACACTGAAGCTTTCTTT
CASSAGMNTEAFF
>TRBV7-8|NA|NA|TRBJ2-5
TGTGCCAGCAGCTTCGTGGTGGGCAGCCAAGAGACCCAGTACTTC
CASSFVVGSQETQYF
>TRBV28|NA|NA|TRBJ2-7
TGTGCCAGCAGCCAACCCCAGTCGTCAGGGTCCTACGAGCAGTACTTC
CASSQPQSSGSYEQYF
>TRBV19|NA|NA|TRBJ2-7
TGTGCCAGTAGTATTTCGCCGGTGATATCCTACGAGCAGTACTTC
CASSISPVISYEQYF
>TRBV28|once|NA|TRBJ1-1
TGTGCCAGCGGCCTCCGAGGCACTGAAGCTTTCTTT
CASGLRGTEAFF
>TRBV5-4|NA|NA|TRBJ2-2
TGTGCCAGCAGCTTGGTTGGCCGGAAACCCGGGGAGCTGTTTTTT
CASSLVGRKPGELFF
>TRBV5-5|once|NA|TRBJ2-3
TGTGCCAGTGTGCAGCCCAGCACAGATACGCAGTATTTT
CASVQPSTDTQYF
>TRBV28|NA|NA|TRBJ1-4
TGTGCCAGCAGTTCCCCGGGACACGCAACTAATGAAAAACTGTTTTTT
CASSSPGHATNEKLFF
>TRBV6-5|NA|NA|TRBJ2-7
TGTGCCAGCAGTTACACAGATTCGCACGAGCAGTACTTC
CASSYTDSHEQYF
>TRBV7-9|few|NA|TRBJ2-3
TGTGCCAGCAGCTTGGTCGGGGGTACGCAGTATTTT
CASSLVGGTQYF
>TRBV10-1|NA|NA|TRBJ2-1
TGCGCCAGCAGTGAGTCGGGGACTCGCCCCGGGGATGAGCAGTTCTTC
CASSESGTRPGDEQFF
>TRBV6-4|NA|TRBD1|TRBJ1-1
TGTGCCAGCAGCGGACAGGGAAACACTGAAGCTTTCTTT
CASSGQGNTEAFF
>TRBV10-2|once|TRBD1|TRBJ1-1
TGCGCCAGCCGGGACAGTAGCACTGAAGCTTTCTTT
CASRDSSTEAFF
>TRBV7-2|NA|TRBD2|TRBJ2-1
TGTGCCAGCAGCTTAGTCGGCGCTAGCGGGAGACCCAATGAGCAGTTCTTC
CASSLVGASGRPNEQFF
>TRBV7-2|NA|TRBD2|TRBJ2-1
TGTGCCAGCAGCTTAGCGGGGACTAGCGGGAGAAATGAGCAGTTCTTC
CASSLAGTSGRNEQFF
>TRBV19|NA|NA|TRBJ1-5
TGTGCCACCTCGGGAGGGGTAGGCAATCAGCCCCAGCATTTT
CATSGGVGNQPQHF